Given below is one TCR beta chain in context. Its antigen remains unidentified. Extraction of around 1.9 micrograms of genomic DNA from cryopreserved PBMCs supplied material for TCR beta libraries. This record comes from a study of cytotoxic CD8 clonotypes in ibrutinib-treated CLL. Study-wide points: Before falling back toward baseline at progression, clonality had risen at the time of ibrutinib response. Baseline clonality was higher than in age-matched healthy donors and moved in step with circulating CD8+ T-cell counts.

Clones were read by immunoSEQ multiplex PCR, and TCRdb kept only the in-frame ones, dropping some. The table shows about 160,000 clones, with 70% to 90% occurring only once. Per the germline V gene, CDR1 is MGHRA and CDR2 is YSYEKL. Trimming stripped 0 bases from V and 2 bases from J, with 16 bases between. This CDR3 comprises 17 residues. V and J are TRBV4-1 and TRBJ2-5, with D maybe TRBD2 (6 bases). This clonotype was sampled from a human donor with chronic lymphocytic leukemia. The sequences come from PBMCs, collected at disease progression, from a patient treated with ibrutinib. The CDR3 loop reads CASSQEVPGVRQETQYF. The CDR3, as DNA: TGCGCCAGCAGCCAAGAAGTTCCGGGGGTAAGGCAAGAGACCCAGTACTTC.